Shown below are 11 T cell receptor beta chains from a single sample sequenced in a study of blood T cell repertoires in COVID-19. Generated by immunoSEQ multiplex PCR, the TCRdb table keeps only in-frame clones and is missing some. The table has about 120,000 clones, 90% seen once. Sequencing was performed on peripheral blood. These TCRs come from a woman aged 55-70 years with COVID-19, enrolled during active disease.

The chain combines TRBV2 with TRBJ1-3, with no clear D. Germline assignment: CDR1 SNHLY and CDR2 FYNNEI. The CDR3 is 14 residues long. Trimming took off 3 bases at V and 0 bases at J, with 6 bases between the two ends. Here the CDR3 reads CASSETVSGNTIYF. CDR3 coding DNA: TGTGCCAGCAGTGAGACTGTCTCTGGAAACACCATATATTTT. Drawing the rest from reference TRBV2 and TRBJ1-3, the complete variable domain is EPEVTQTPSHQVTQMGQEVILRCVPISNHLYFYWYRQILGQKVEFLVSFYNNEISEKSEIFDDQFSVERPDGSNFTLKIRSTKLEDSAMYFCASSETVSGNTIYFGEGSWLTVV.

The J gene is TRBJ2-3, the V gene TRBV4-3; the D is unclear. V shed 3 bases and J shed 6 bases, with 16 bases lying between them. Per germline, CDR1 LGHNA and CDR2 YSLEER. The CDR3 contains 15 residues. The CDR3 nucleotides are TGCGCCAGCAGCCAGCGGCGTTCCCCTGTTGATACGCAGTATTTT. Its translation: CASSQRRSPVDTQYF.

V is TRBV3-1 (or the pseudogene TRBV3-2) and J is TRBJ1-5; perhaps TRBD1 as D (5 bases). Looked up from germline, CDR1 is LGHDT and CDR2 is YNNKEL (reference sequence). The CDR3 contains 14 residues. Trimming stripped 2 bases from V and 3 bases from J, with 8 bases between. In DNA form, the CDR3 reads TGTGCCAGCAGCCAACGACAGTCCAATCAGCCCCAGCATTTT. Its translation is CASSQRQSNQPQHF.

The chain is built from TRBV9 and TRBJ1-2, with a tentative D call TRBD1 (5 bases). The germline V and J ends were trimmed by 4 bases and 6 bases, with 22 bases remaining between them. The length of the CDR3 is 16 residues. Germline V lookup: CDR1 SGDLS, CDR2 YYNGEE. The CDR3 sequence: CASSTQDTFIRDGYTF. As DNA, the CDR3 is TGTGCCAGCAGCACCCAGGACACATTCATAAGGGATGGCTACACCTTC. The variable domain in full, completed from reference TRBV9 and TRBJ1-2, reads DSGVTQTPKHLITATGQRVTLRCSPRSGDLSVYWYQQSLDQGLQFLIQYYNGEERAKGNILERFSAQQFPDLHSELNLSSLELGDSALYFCASSTQDTFIRDGYTFGSGTRLTVV.

The CDR3 DNA is TGTGCCAGCAGCCCAACGACAGGGTACGGCACAGATACGCAGTATTTT. This codes for CASSPTTGYGTDTQYF. The chain employs TRBV11-2 and TRBJ2-3, with 7 bases that match TRBD1. Trimming took 5 bases from V and 1 from J; bases not matched to a gene: 9. The germline gives CDR1 SGHAT, CDR2 FQNNGV. The CDR3 extends over 16 amino acids.

This chain joins TRBV5-1 and TRBJ1-2; maybe TRBD1 (5 bases). Per germline, CDR1 SGHRS and CDR2 YFSETQ. The CDR3 length is 13 residues. With 4 bases removed from V and 7 bases from J, the gap between germline ends came to 14 bases. CDR3 sequence reads: CASSPEARVGYTF. CDR3 sequence (DNA): TGCGCCAGCAGCCCAGAAGCCAGGGTTGGCTACACCTTC.

J is TRBJ1-5 and V is TRBV3-1 (or the pseudogene TRBV3-2); D not resolved. Germline CDR1 and CDR2: LGHDT and YNNKEL (reference sequence). There are 15 residues in the CDR3. The V and J ends lost 4 bases and 4 bases respectively, with 14 bases between them. The DNA for the CDR3 is TGTGCCAGCAGCCCCTACCGGACGGGAAATCAGCCCCAGCATTTT. Translation: CASSPYRTGNQPQHF.

This chain links TRBV6-2 or TRBV6-3 with TRBJ2-5, with a tentative D call TRBD2 (5 bases). CDR3 length: 14 amino acids. Trimming took 5 bases from V and 2 from J, leaving 12 bases between them. CDR1 is MNHEY, CDR2 SVGEGT, per germline. CDR3 nucleotides: TGTGCCAGCAGTACCCGGGATATTCAAGAGACCCAGTACTTC. It encodes CASSTRDIQETQYF.

The V gene is TRBV5-4, the J gene TRBJ1-2; D is ambiguous. Germline V gene sequence: CDR1 SGHNT, CDR2 YYREEE (reference sequence). CDR3 length: 13 amino acids. V was cut by 2 bases and J by 8 bases, with 13 bases left in between. CDR3 residues: CASSFGYARGYTF. CDR3 DNA sequence: TGTGCCAGCAGCTTTGGGTACGCTAGGGGCTACACCTTC.

This clone was observed a single time. J is TRBJ2-2 and V is TRBV4-3, with TRBD2 identical over 9 bases. The CDR3 has 17 residues. Germline CDR1 LGHNA, CDR2 YSLEER. The V segment lost 4 bases and the J segment 3 bases; nucleotides outside the gene matches: 9. The CDR3 nucleotides read TGCGCCAGCAGCCTCATGGCGGGGGGGCCAGACACCGGGGAGCTGTTTTTT. Amino acids: CASSLMAGGPDTGELFF.

Of note for this clone: At the DNA level, this CDR3 is encoded by other sequences in the same sample as well. The chain employs TRBV3-1 (or the pseudogene TRBV3-2) and TRBJ2-2; no firm D call. The CDR3 length is 13 residues. Trimming left V 1 base short and J 6 bases short, with 6 bases between. Germline values: CDR1 LGHDT, CDR2 YNNKEL (reference sequence). The CDR3 here is CASSQGRAGELFF. In nucleotides, the CDR3 is TGTGCCAGCAGCCAAGGAAGAGCCGGGGAGCTGTTTTTT.